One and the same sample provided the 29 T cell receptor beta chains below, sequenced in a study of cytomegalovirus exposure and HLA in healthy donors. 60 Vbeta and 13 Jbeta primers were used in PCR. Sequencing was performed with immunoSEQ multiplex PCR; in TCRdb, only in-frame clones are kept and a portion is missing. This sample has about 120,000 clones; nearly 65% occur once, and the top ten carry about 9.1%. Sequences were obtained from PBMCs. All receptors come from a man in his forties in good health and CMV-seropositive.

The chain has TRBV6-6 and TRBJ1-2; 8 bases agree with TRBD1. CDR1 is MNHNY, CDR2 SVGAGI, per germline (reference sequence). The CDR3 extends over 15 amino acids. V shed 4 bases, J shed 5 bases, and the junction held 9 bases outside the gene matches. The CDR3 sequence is CASSLNLQGEYGYTF. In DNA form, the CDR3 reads TGTGCCAGCAGTTTAAATTTACAGGGGGAATATGGCTACACCTTC.

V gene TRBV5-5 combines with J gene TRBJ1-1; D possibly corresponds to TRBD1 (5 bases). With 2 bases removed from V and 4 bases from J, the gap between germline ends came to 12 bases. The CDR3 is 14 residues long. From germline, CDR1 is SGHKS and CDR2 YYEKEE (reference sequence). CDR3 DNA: TGTGCCAGCAGCTTTGCGGGGCCGCCCACTGAAGCTTTCTTT. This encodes CASSFAGPPTEAFF.

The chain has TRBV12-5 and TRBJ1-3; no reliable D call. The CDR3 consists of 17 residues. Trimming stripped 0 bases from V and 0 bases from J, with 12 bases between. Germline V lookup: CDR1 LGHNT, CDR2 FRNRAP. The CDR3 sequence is CASGLVTVNRSGNTIYF. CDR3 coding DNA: TGTGCTAGTGGTTTGGTTACAGTCAACCGCTCTGGAAACACCATATATTTT.

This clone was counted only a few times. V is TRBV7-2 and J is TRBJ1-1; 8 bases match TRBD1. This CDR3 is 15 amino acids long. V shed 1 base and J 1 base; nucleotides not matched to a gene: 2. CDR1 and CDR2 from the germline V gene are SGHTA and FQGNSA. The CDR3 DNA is TGTGCCAGCAGCTTAGGGGACAGGAGGAACACTGAAGCTTTCTTT. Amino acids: CASSLGDRRNTEAFF.

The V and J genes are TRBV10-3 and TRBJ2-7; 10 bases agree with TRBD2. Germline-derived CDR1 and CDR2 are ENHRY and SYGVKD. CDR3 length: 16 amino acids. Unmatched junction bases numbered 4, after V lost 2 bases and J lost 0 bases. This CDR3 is CAISEELAGTSYEQYF. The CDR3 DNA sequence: TGTGCCATCAGTGAGGAACTAGCGGGGACCTCCTACGAGCAGTACTTC.

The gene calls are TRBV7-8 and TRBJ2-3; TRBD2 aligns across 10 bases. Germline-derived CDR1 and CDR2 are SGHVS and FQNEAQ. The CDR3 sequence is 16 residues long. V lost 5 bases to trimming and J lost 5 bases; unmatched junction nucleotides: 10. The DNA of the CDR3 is TGTGCCAGCAGCCGCCGGCAGCGGGGGGGTATAGATACGCAGTATTTT. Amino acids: CASSRRQRGGIDTQYF.

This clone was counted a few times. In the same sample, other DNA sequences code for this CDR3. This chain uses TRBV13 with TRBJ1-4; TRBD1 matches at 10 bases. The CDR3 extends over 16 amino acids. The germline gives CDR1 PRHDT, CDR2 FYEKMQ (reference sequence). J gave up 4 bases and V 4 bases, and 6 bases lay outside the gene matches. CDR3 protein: CASSSAGTGDNEKLFF. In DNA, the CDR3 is TGTGCCAGCAGCTCCGCCGGGACAGGGGATAATGAAAAACTGTTTTTT.

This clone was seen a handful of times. The CDR3 DNA reads TGTGCCAGCTCACCACTAAACACCGGGGAGCTGTTTTTT. It translates to CASSPLNTGELFF. The chain combines TRBV18 with TRBJ2-2, with unresolved D. This CDR3 comprises 13 residues. In germline, CDR1 is KGHSH, CDR2 LQKENI. With 1 base removed from V and 2 bases from J, the gap between germline ends came to 2 bases.

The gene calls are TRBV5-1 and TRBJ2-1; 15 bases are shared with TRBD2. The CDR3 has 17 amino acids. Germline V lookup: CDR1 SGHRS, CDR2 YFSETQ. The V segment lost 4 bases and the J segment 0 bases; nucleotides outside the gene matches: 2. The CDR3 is CASSGTSGGSSYNEQFF. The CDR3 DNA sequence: TGCGCCAGCAGCGGGACTAGCGGGGGGTCCTCCTACAATGAGCAGTTCTTC.

In DNA, the CDR3 is TGCGCCAGCAGCCAAGAATGGTACAGCAATAGCAATCAGCCCCAGCATTTT. Encoded protein: CASSQEWYSNSNQPQHF. The chain recombines TRBV4-1 with TRBJ1-5, with D unresolved. The CDR3 runs to 17 residues. V lost 0 bases and J 0 bases, leaving 12 bases between the germline ends. Germline CDR1 is MGHRA and CDR2 is YSYEKL.

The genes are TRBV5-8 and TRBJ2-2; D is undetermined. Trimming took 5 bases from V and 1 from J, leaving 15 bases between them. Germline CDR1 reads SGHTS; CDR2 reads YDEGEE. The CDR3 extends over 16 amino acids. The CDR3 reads CASREVFDLNTGELFF. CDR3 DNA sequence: TGTGCCAGCAGAGAGGTCTTTGACCTGAACACCGGGGAGCTGTTTTTT.

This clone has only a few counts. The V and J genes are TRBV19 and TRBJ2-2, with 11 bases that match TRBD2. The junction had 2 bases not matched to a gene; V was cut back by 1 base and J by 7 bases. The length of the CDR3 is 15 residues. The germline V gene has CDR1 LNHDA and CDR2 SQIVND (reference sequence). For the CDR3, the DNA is TGTGCCAGTAGTATAGTCACTAGCGGGAGCGGGGAGCTGTTTTTT. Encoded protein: CASSIVTSGSGELFF.

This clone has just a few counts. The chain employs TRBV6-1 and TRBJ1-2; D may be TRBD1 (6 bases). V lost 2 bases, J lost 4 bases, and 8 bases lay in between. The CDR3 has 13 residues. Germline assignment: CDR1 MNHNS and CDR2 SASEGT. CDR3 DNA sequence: TGTGCCAGCAGTGAAAGGACAGTCTATGGCTACACCTTC. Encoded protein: CASSERTVYGYTF.

CDR3 in DNA: TGTGCCAGCAGCTTAAATATGGGGGGAGAGACCCAGTACTTC. Translation gives CASSLNMGGETQYF. V is TRBV11-2 and J is TRBJ2-5; D is possibly TRBD2 (6 bases). Germline assignment: CDR1 SGHAT and CDR2 FQNNGV. V dropped 2 bases and J dropped 4 bases, with 11 bases sitting between them. The CDR3 runs 14 residues.

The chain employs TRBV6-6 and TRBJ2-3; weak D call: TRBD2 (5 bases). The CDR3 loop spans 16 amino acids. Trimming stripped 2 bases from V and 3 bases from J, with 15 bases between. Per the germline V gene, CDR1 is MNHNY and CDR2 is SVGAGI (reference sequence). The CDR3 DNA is TGTGCCAGCAGTTACGGAGGCATAGGGAGAACAGATACGCAGTATTTT. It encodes CASSYGGIGRTDTQYF.

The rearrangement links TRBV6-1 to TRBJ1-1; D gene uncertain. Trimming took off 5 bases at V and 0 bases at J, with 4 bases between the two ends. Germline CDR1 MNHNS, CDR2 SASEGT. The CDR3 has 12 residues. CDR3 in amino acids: CASSLVNTEAFF. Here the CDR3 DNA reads TGTGCCAGCAGTCTTGTGAACACTGAAGCTTTCTTT.

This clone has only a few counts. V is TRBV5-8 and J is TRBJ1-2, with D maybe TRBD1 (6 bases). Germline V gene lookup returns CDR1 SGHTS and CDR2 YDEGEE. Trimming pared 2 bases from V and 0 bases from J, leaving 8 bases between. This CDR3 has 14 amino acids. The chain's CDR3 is CASSFGQTNYGYTF. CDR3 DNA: TGTGCCAGCAGCTTCGGACAGACTAACTATGGCTACACCTTC.

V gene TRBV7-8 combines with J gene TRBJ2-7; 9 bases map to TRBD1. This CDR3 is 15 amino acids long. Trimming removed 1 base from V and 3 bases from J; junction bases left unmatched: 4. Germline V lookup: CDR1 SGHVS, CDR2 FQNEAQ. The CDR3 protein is CASSLGGTGHYEQYF. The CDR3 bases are TGTGCCAGCAGCTTAGGGGGGACAGGGCACTACGAGCAGTACTTC.

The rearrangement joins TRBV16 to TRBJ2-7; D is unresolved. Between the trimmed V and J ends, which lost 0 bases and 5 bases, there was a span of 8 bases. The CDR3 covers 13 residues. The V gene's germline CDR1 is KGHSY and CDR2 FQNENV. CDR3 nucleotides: TGTGCCAGCAGCCAATCGCGGCGCAACGAGCAGTACTTC. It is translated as CASSQSRRNEQYF.

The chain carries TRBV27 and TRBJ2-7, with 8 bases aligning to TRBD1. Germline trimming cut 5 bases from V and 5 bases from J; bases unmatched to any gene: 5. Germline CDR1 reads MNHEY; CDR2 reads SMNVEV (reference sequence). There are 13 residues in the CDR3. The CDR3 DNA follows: TGTGCCAGCAGTGACGGACAGGGAAACGAGCAGTACTTC. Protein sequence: CASSDGQGNEQYF.

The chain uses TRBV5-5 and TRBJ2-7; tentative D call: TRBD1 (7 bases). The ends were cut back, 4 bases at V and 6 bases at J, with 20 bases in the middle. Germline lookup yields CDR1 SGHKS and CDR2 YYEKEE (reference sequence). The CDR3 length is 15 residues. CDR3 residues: CASSDVRGWGGEQYF. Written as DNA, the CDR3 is TGTGCCAGCAGCGATGTCAGGGGGTGGGGAGGCGAGCAGTACTTC.

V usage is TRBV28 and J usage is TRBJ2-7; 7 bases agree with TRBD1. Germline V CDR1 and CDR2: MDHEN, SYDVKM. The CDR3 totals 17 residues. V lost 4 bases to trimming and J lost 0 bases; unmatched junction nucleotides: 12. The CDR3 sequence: CASSYVLGTAISYEQYF. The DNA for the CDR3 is TGTGCCAGCAGTTACGTATTAGGGACAGCCATCTCCTACGAGCAGTACTTC.

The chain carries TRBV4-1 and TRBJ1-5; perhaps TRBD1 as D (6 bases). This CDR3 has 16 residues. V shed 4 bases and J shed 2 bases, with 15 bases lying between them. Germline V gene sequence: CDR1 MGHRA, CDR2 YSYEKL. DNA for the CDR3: TGCGCCAGCAGCCCCACGGGGGGCGGGGGCAATCAGCCCCAGCATTTT. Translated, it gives CASSPTGGGGNQPQHF.

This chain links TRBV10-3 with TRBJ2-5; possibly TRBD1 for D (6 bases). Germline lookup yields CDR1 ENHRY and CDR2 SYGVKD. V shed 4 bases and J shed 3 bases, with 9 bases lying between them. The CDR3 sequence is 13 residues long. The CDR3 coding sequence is TGTGCCATCAGTGCGACAGGAAAAGAGACCCAGTACTTC. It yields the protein CAISATGKETQYF.

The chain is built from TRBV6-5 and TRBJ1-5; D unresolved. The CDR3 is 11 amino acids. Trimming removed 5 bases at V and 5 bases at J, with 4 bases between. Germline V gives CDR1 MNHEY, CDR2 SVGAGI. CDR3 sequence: CASSVDQPQHF. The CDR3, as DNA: TGTGCCAGCAGTGTCGATCAGCCCCAGCATTTT.

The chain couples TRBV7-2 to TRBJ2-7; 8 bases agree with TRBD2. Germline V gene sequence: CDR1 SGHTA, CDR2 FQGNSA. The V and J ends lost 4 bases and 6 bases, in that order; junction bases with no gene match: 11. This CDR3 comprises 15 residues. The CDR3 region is CASSSVTRGEGEQYF. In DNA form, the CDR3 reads TGTGCCAGCAGCTCCGTGACGCGGGGGGAGGGCGAGCAGTACTTC.

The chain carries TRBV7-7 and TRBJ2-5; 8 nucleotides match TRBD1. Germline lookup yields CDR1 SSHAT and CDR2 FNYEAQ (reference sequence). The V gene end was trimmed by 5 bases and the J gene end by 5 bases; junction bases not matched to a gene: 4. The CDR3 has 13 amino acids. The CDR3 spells CASSPTGGETQYF. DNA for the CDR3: TGTGCCAGCAGCCCCACAGGGGGGGAGACCCAGTACTTC.

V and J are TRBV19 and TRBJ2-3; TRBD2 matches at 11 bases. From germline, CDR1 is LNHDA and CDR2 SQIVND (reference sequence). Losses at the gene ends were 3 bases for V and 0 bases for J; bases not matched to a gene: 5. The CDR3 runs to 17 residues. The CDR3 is CASSIQRLAGSTDTQYF. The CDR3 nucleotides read TGTGCCAGTAGTATCCAAAGACTAGCGGGAAGCACAGATACGCAGTATTTT.

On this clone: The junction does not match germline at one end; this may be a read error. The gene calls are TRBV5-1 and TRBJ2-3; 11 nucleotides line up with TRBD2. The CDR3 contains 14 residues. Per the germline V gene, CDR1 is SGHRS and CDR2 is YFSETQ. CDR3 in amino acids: CVSSLGLAGLSQYF. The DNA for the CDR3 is TGCGTCAGCAGCTTAGGACTAGCGGGTCTTTCGCAGTATTTT.